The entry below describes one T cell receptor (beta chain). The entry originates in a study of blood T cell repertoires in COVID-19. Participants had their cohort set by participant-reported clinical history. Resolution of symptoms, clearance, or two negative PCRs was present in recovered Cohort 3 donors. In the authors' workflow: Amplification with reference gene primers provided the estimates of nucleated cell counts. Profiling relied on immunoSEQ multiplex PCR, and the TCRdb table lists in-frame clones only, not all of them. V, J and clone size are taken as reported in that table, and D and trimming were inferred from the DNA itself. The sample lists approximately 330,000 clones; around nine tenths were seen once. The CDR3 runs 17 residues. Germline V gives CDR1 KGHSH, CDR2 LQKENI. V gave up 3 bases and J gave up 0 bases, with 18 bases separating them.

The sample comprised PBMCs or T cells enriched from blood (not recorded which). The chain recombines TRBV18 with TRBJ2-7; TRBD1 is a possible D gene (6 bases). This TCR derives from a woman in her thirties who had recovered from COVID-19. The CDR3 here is CASSPNLREGGSYEQYF. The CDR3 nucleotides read TGTGCCAGCTCACCGAATCTCAGGGAAGGGGGCTCCTACGAGCAGTACTTC.